The 5 T cell receptor beta chains below come from one sample, sequenced in a study of cytomegalovirus exposure and HLA in healthy donors. Sequenced by immunoSEQ multiplex PCR; TCRdb stores in-frame clones only, minus some. The sample contains 200,000 to 250,000 clones, roughly 84% of which appear only once. The sequenced sample was PBMCs. Receptors were obtained from a young woman in good health and CMV-seropositive.

The chain combines TRBV19 with TRBJ2-7; 11 bases map to TRBD2. Germline assignment: CDR1 LNHDA and CDR2 SQIVND (reference sequence). The junction had 8 bases not matched to a gene; V was cut back by 3 bases and J by 4 bases. The CDR3 length is 16 residues. The CDR3 here is CASSIDPSGRFYEQYF. CDR3 DNA sequence: TGTGCCAGTAGTATTGACCCTAGCGGGAGGTTTTACGAGCAGTACTTC.

This rearrangement joins TRBV7-3 to TRBJ2-2, with no clear D. Germline V gene lookup returns CDR1 SGHTA and CDR2 FQGTGA. Trimming cost V 4 bases and J 0 bases, with 12 bases left between them. This CDR3 is built from 16 residues. CDR3: CASSSSTDPNTGELFF. CDR3 coding DNA: TGTGCCAGCAGCTCCTCGACTGATCCGAACACCGGGGAGCTGTTTTTT.

The CDR3 is CASRPGGSGNEQFF. CDR3 sequence (DNA): TGTGCCAGCAGGCCCGGAGGTAGTGGCAATGAGCAGTTCTTC. The V gene is TRBV7-2, the J gene TRBJ2-1, with TRBD2 as a possible D gene (5 bases). V was shortened by 6 bases and J by 6 bases, with 15 bases between the two germline ends. The length of the CDR3 is 14 residues. CDR1 and CDR2 from the germline V gene are SGHTA and FQGNSA.

The chain carries TRBV11-2 and TRBJ1-3; D gene unclear. Germline values: CDR1 SGHAT, CDR2 FQNNGV. The CDR3 runs 15 residues. Trimming took off 3 bases at V and 0 bases at J, with 9 bases between the two ends. The CDR3 bases are TGTGCCAGCAGCTTGCTCCTAGGCTCTGGAAACACCATATATTTT. It yields the protein CASSLLLGSGNTIYF.

This clone came up once. V gene TRBV27 combines with J gene TRBJ1-5; unclear D gene. V lost 6 bases, J lost 3 bases, and 21 bases lay in between. Germline CDR1 MNHEY, CDR2 SMNVEV (reference sequence). There are 17 residues in the CDR3. For the CDR3, the DNA is TGTGCCAGCAGCCTAGAGGGCCGAGGCCCCTTCAATCAGCCCCAGCATTTT. It is translated as CASSLEGRGPFNQPQHF.